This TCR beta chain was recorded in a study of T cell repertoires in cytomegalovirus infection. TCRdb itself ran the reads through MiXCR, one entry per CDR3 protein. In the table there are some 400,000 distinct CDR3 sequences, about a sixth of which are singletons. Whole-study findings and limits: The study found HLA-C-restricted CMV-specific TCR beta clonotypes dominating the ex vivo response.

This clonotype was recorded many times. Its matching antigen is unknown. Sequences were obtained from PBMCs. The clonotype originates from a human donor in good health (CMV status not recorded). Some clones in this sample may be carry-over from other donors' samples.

DNA for the CDR3: TGTGCCAGCAGCCCCCGGACAGGGGGTCCCGAGGGGTTCAATCAGCCCCAGCATTTT. Translated, it gives CASSPRTGGPEGFNQPQHF. V is TRBV7-2 and J is TRBJ1-5, with 10 bases matching TRBD1. The germline V gene has CDR1 SGHTA and CDR2 FQGNSA. The CDR3 sequence is 19 residues long. Trimming removed 5 bases from V and 3 bases from J; junction bases left unmatched: 16.